The sample holds one count of the clone carrying this T cell receptor (beta chain). Its antigen is unknown. The record originates from a study of OX40 agonist ivuxolimab in advanced cancers. Assay: immunoSEQ multiplex PCR; the TCRdb copy retains only in-frame clones and omits some. The sample includes under 100,000 clones, roughly 90% seen only once; the top ten take under 0.2%. After removal of 6 bases from V and 0 bases from J, the junction contained 8 bases not matched to a gene. The CDR3 totals 16 residues. The germline CDR1 and CDR2 sequences are SGHAT and FQNNGV. Excluded were patients having autoimmune disease history or systemic immunosuppression. Study conclusions and caveats: On average, CD8+ T cells had more expanded clones than CD4+.

This TCR was recovered from an adult with an advanced solid tumor such as melanoma, head and neck, liver or kidney cancer. This specimen was CD4+ or CD8+ T cells sorted from blood, taken in a trial of the OX40 agonist ivuxolimab. The chain uses TRBV11-2 and TRBJ1-3; 7 nucleotides match TRBD1. The CDR3 bases are TGTGCCAGCAGAGACAGGGCTAGTCTCTCTGGAAACACCATATATTTT. Residues: CASRDRASLSGNTIYF.